Only one count was recorded for the clone carrying this TCR beta chain. The antigen remains unidentified. The data originate from a study of T cell responses to AZD1222 COVID-19 vaccine. As for the study in general: Second-dose intervals near 4 or 12 weeks were combined.

Study-wide findings and caveats: Sampling captured repertoires only after the peak T cell response.

Trimming took off 3 bases at V and 1 base at J, with 9 bases between the two ends. This CDR3 has 14 amino acids. Germline lookup yields CDR1 SGHVS and CDR2 FQNEAQ. Generated by immunoSEQ multiplex PCR, the TCRdb table keeps only in-frame clones and is missing some. Of roughly 120,000 clones listed, 88% were seen once; the top ten hold approximately 10%. The sequenced sample was peripheral blood, obtained on day 0 of AZD1222 vaccination. The TCR was taken from an adult in good health. The chain uses TRBV7-8 and TRBJ1-2; D is unclear. The CDR3 DNA reads as TGTGCCAGCAGCTTCCGCCGAAATAACTATGGCTACACCTTC. This translates into CASSFRRNNYGYTF.